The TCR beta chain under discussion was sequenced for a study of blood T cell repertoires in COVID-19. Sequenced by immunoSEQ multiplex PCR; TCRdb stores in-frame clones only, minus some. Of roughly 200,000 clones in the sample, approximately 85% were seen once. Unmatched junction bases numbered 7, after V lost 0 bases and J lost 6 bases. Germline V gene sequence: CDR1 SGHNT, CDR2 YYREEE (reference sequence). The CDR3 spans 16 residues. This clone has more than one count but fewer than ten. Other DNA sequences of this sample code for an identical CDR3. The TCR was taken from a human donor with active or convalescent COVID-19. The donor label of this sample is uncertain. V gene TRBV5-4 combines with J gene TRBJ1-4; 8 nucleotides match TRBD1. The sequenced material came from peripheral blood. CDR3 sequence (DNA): TGTGCCAGCAGCTTGGAACAGGGGGTTGGGTATGAAAAACTGTTTTTT. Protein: CASSLEQGVGYEKLFF. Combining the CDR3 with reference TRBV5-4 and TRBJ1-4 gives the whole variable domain ETGVTQSPTHLIKTRGQQVTLRCSSQSGHNTVSWYQQALGQGPQFIFQYYREEENGRGNFPPRFSGLQFPNYSSELNVNALELDDSALYLCASSLEQGVGYEKLFFGSGTQLSVL.